Listed here are 16 T cell receptor beta chains from one sample, sequenced in a study of cytomegalovirus exposure and HLA in healthy donors. Researchers ran the PCR with 60 Vbeta and 13 Jbeta primers. TCRdb's table, derived via immunoSEQ multiplex PCR, lists solely in-frame clones and lacks some. The data contain roughly 150,000 clones, roughly 70% of them singletons. Source material: PBMCs. The receptors here all came from a woman in her thirties or forties in good health and CMV-seronegative.

The genes are TRBV6-1 and TRBJ2-3; 7 bases align to TRBD1. The CDR3 has 14 residues. Per germline, CDR1 MNHNS and CDR2 SASEGT. V lost 5 bases and J lost 3; bases outside the gene matches: 5. CDR3 sequence: CASSPTGTTDTQYF. For the CDR3, the DNA is TGTGCCAGCAGTCCGACAGGGACGACAGATACGCAGTATTTT.

This clone was counted between two and nine times. V and J are TRBV5-4 and TRBJ1-1; TRBD1 is a possible D gene (6 bases). This CDR3 contains 18 residues. From germline, CDR1 is SGHNT and CDR2 YYREEE (reference sequence). V was clipped by 5 bases and J by 0 bases, with 23 bases between them. CDR3 residues: CASSPRSGRTDMNTEAFF. The DNA of the CDR3 is TGTGCCAGCAGTCCTAGGTCTGGTAGGACAGACATGAACACTGAAGCTTTCTTT.

The gene calls are TRBV11-2 and TRBJ2-5, with 10 bases matching TRBD2. The end of the DNA aligns better with TRBJ2-7, so the J call may be wrong. This CDR3 contains 16 residues. Germline-derived CDR1 and CDR2 are SGHAT and FQNNGV. The CDR3 loop reads CASSLVASGSVYEQYF. CDR3 DNA: TGTGCCAGCAGCTTAGTCGCTAGCGGGAGTGTTTACGAGCAGTACTTC.

This sequence joins TRBV27 and TRBJ1-4; TRBD1 matches 8 bases. V shed 5 bases and J 5 bases; nucleotides not matched to a gene: 7. Germline V gives CDR1 MNHEY, CDR2 SMNVEV (reference sequence). This CDR3 spans 15 amino acids. Here the CDR3 DNA reads TGTGCCAGCAGTGCCCCGGGACAGGAGAATGAAAAACTGTTTTTT. It codes for CASSAPGQENEKLFF.

The CDR3, as DNA: TGTGCCAGCAGGCTTGGCGGCTACACCTTC. It encodes CASRLGGYTF. The chain joins TRBV6-1 to TRBJ1-2, with D uncertain. This CDR3 contains 10 residues. Per the germline V gene, CDR1 is MNHNS and CDR2 is SASEGT. Trimming pared 6 bases from V and 8 bases from J, leaving 7 bases between.

The chain links TRBV10-3 to TRBJ1-1; possible D gene TRBD1, 5 bases. This CDR3 is built from 13 residues. V was trimmed by 8 bases and J by 3 bases, leaving 13 bases between them. Germline CDR1 ENHRY, CDR2 SYGVKD. The CDR3 bases are TGTGCCATCGAGCAGGGTCGGGACACTGAAGCTTTCTTT. This sequence encodes CAIEQGRDTEAFF.

V is TRBV28 and J is TRBJ1-2; the match to TRBD1 covers 7 bases. The CDR3 has 16 amino acids. Germline values: CDR1 MDHEN, CDR2 SYDVKM. J lost 3 bases, V lost 2 bases, and 9 bases had no gene match. Written as DNA, the CDR3 is TGTGCCAGCAGTTTAGGTGGAGGGGGCGCGTACTATGGCTACACCTTC. Amino acids: CASSLGGGGAYYGYTF.

The chain has TRBV27 and TRBJ1-2; D may be TRBD1 (5 bases). CDR1 is MNHEY, CDR2 SMNVEV, per germline (reference sequence). The CDR3 runs to 15 residues. Trimming removed 5 bases at V and 4 bases at J, with 17 bases between. DNA of the CDR3: TGTGCCAGCAGTCCCCGTGGGCCGGGGGGCTATGGCTACACCTTC. This codes for CASSPRGPGGYGYTF.

J is TRBJ2-3 and V is TRBV5-1; D unresolved. The CDR3 covers 16 residues. V lost 0 bases and J 3 bases, leaving 14 bases between the germline ends. Germline V lookup: CDR1 SGHRS, CDR2 YFSETQ. This CDR3 is CASSLAVQVHTDTQYF. The CDR3 region has the DNA TGCGCCAGCAGCTTGGCTGTCCAGGTTCATACAGATACGCAGTATTTT.

J is TRBJ2-5 and V is TRBV9; 9 bases fit TRBD1. Germline CDR1 is SGDLS and CDR2 is YYNGEE. Germline trimming cut 3 bases from V and 4 bases from J; bases unmatched to any gene: 10. CDR3 length equals 16 residues. CDR3 amino acids: CASSALQGAQGETQYF. Written as DNA, the CDR3 is TGTGCCAGCAGCGCTTTACAGGGGGCACAAGGAGAGACCCAGTACTTC.

This sequence joins TRBV10-3 and TRBJ1-6, with TRBD1 matching over 10 bases. With V trimmed by 0 bases and J by 7 bases, 3 bases remained unmatched. The CDR3 loop spans 16 amino acids. Germline V gives CDR1 ENHRY, CDR2 SYGVKD. CDR3 bases: TGTGCCATCAGTGAGTCGTTGGGACAGGGGAATTCACCCCTCCACTTT. Protein sequence: CAISESLGQGNSPLHF.

The chain couples TRBV7-9 to TRBJ2-3; TRBD1 might be the D (5 bases). Trimming pared 1 base from V and 13 bases from J, leaving 6 bases between. Germline V gives CDR1 SEHNR, CDR2 FQNEAQ (reference sequence). This CDR3 has 10 amino acids. CDR3 in DNA: TGTGCCAGCAGCTTAGAGACAGAGTATTTT. The encoded protein is CASSLETEYF. Looking up the rest from reference TRBV7-9 and TRBJ2-3 gives the full variable domain: DTGVSQNPRHKITKRGQNVTFRCDPISEHNRLYWYRQTLGQGPEFLTYFQNEAQLEKSRLLSDRFSAERPKGSFSTLEIQRTEQGDSAMYLCASSLETEYFGPGTRLTVL.

The chain combines TRBV11-2 with TRBJ2-7; TRBD2 matches at 13 bases. This CDR3 comprises 15 residues. The germline V gene has CDR1 SGHAT and CDR2 FQNNGV. The trim removed 5 bases at V and 3 bases at J, leaving 4 bases unmatched. The DNA for the CDR3 is TGTGCCAGCAGCACGACTAGCGGGGGGCACTACGAGCAGTACTTC. The encoded protein is CASSTTSGGHYEQYF.

The chain is built from TRBV27 and TRBJ2-1; no clear D. The V gene's germline CDR1 is MNHEY and CDR2 SMNVEV (reference sequence). Trimming removed 5 bases from V and 0 bases from J, with 8 bases in between. CDR3 length equals 14 residues. DNA of the CDR3: TGTGCCAGCAGTGTCCAGGACTCCTACAATGAGCAGTTCTTC. This sequence encodes CASSVQDSYNEQFF.

This chain joins TRBV5-1 and TRBJ2-5, with a tentative D call TRBD2 (6 bases). The CDR3 runs 14 residues. Deletions cut 4 bases from V and 5 bases from J, with 15 bases between. The germline V gene encodes CDR1 SGHRS and CDR2 YFSETQ. CDR3 in amino acids: CASSPGTAAETQYF. CDR3 nucleotide sequence: TGCGCCAGCAGCCCAGGGACTGCTGCGGAGACCCAGTACTTC.

V gene TRBV5-1 combines with J gene TRBJ2-1, with 9 bases aligning to TRBD1. From germline, CDR1 is SGHRS and CDR2 YFSETQ. V lost 3 bases, J lost 7 bases, and 8 bases stayed unmatched. The CDR3 runs to 15 residues. The CDR3 is CASSSQGQGMNEQFF. The CDR3 bases are TGCGCCAGCAGCTCCCAGGGACAGGGAATGAATGAGCAGTTCTTC.